This T cell receptor (beta chain) was identified during a study of blood T cell repertoires in COVID-19. The CDR3 length is 17 residues. With 4 bases clipped from V and 4 bases from J, the junction kept 15 bases outside the gene matches. Germline assignment: CDR1 SGHDT and CDR2 YYEEEE. Generated by immunoSEQ multiplex PCR, the TCRdb table keeps only in-frame clones and is missing some. Of approximately 72,000 clones listed, around 83% were seen once; the top ten hold roughly 32%. The sample comprised peripheral blood. The receptor comes from a woman older than 75 with active or convalescent COVID-19. The chain recombines TRBV5-6 with TRBJ1-2, with 8 nucleotides matching TRBD1. The CDR3: CASSRDRGSLNLYGYTF. CDR3 in DNA: TGTGCCAGCAGCCGAGACAGGGGCAGCCTAAACCTCTATGGCTACACCTTC.